These 30 T cell receptor beta chains originate from one sample sequenced in a study of somatic mutations in cytotoxic T cells in rheumatoid arthritis. Data came from immunoSEQ multiplex PCR; TCRdb stores just in-frame clones and leaves some out. The table shows 15,000 to 20,000 clones, with around 82% occurring only once. The source material was CD8+ T cells sorted from blood. Source of these receptors: a woman aged 50 to 65 with rheumatoid arthritis.

V usage is TRBV2 and J usage is TRBJ1-2, with D unresolved. CDR1 and CDR2 (germline): SNHLY, FYNNEI. Trimming stripped 2 bases from V and 8 bases from J, with 12 bases between. This CDR3 has 13 residues. CDR3 in DNA: TGTGCCAGCAGTGAACGTAGTGACCCCGGCTACACCTTC. Amino acid sequence: CASSERSDPGYTF. Full variable domain (remainder filled in from reference TRBV2 and TRBJ1-2): EPEVTQTPSHQVTQMGQEVILRCVPISNHLYFYWYRQILGQKVEFLVSFYNNEISEKSEIFDDQFSVERPDGSNFTLKIRSTKLEDSAMYFCASSERSDPGYTFGSGTRLTVV.

The genes are TRBV7-3 and TRBJ2-1, with a tentative D call TRBD2 (6 bases). The CDR3 is 15 residues long. The ends were cut back, 2 bases at V and 0 bases at J, with 8 bases in the middle. CDR1 and CDR2 (germline): SGHTA, FQGTGA. CDR3 sequence reads: CASSLSGSSYNEQFF. CDR3 bases: TGTGCCAGCAGCTTATCCGGGAGCTCCTACAATGAGCAGTTCTTC.

The gene calls are TRBV4-1 and TRBJ1-1; no definite D call. The CDR3 has 14 residues. CDR1 is MGHRA, CDR2 YSYEKL, per germline. The V gene lost 1 base and the J gene lost 1 base, with 7 bases spanning the gap. For the CDR3, the DNA is TGCGCCAGCAGCCAAGGACCGGCGAACACTGAAGCTTTCTTT. Protein: CASSQGPANTEAFF.

The J gene is TRBJ2-2, the V gene TRBV6-1, with 14 bases lining up with TRBD2. Germline CDR1 MNHNS, CDR2 SASEGT. Losses at the gene ends were 3 bases for V and 5 bases for J; bases not matched to a gene: 8. This CDR3 is 18 amino acids long. The CDR3 protein is CASSDYGTSGSQTGELFF. In DNA form, the CDR3 reads TGTGCCAGCAGTGACTACGGGACTAGCGGGAGTCAAACCGGGGAGCTGTTTTTT.

This chain uses TRBV10-1 with TRBJ2-1, with 8 bases that match TRBD2. The germline CDR1 and CDR2 sequences are WNHNN and SYGVQD (reference sequence). This CDR3 contains 15 residues. V lost 0 bases and J lost 3; bases outside the gene matches: 1. CDR3 in DNA: TGCGCCAGCAGTGAGTCTCGGGGGGGCTACAATGAGCAGTTCTTC. As protein: CASSESRGGYNEQFF.

The chain carries TRBV29-1 and TRBJ1-5; TRBD1 might be the D (5 bases). The CDR3 contains 13 residues. The germline V gene encodes CDR1 SQVTM and CDR2 ANQGSEA. With 5 bases removed from V and 3 bases from J, the gap between germline ends came to 11 bases. The CDR3 protein is CSVSPGANQPQHF. The CDR3 nucleotides read TGCAGCGTTTCACCTGGGGCCAATCAGCCCCAGCATTTT.

This chain joins TRBV6-5 and TRBJ1-5, with 7 positions matching TRBD1. V trimming: 4 bases; J trimming: 1 base; junction bases outside the gene matches: 1. Germline-derived CDR1 and CDR2 are MNHEY and SVGAGI. The CDR3 has 14 residues. The CDR3 region is CASSLQGSNQPQHF. CDR3 coding DNA: TGTGCCAGCAGTTTACAGGGGAGCAATCAGCCCCAGCATTTT.

Worth noting for this clone: The junction shows a germline mismatch at one end, possibly a read error. The chain is built from TRBV28 and TRBJ2-7, with D perhaps matching TRBD2 (7 bases). The CDR3 has 14 residues. The germline V gene has CDR1 MDHEN and CDR2 SYDVKM. The CDR3 DNA reads TGTGCCAGCAGTAAGGCCGGAGCGGGAAAGGGGGTTGACTTC. As protein: CASSKAGAGKGVDF.

J is TRBJ2-1 and V is TRBV2; D is possibly TRBD2 (5 bases). The CDR3 has 16 amino acids. V gave up 1 base and J gave up 3 bases, with 13 bases separating them. Germline-derived CDR1 and CDR2 are SNHLY and FYNNEI. The CDR3 coding sequence is TGTGCCAGCAGTGAAGTCAGGACTTTAAACTACAATGAGCAGTTCTTC. Translation: CASSEVRTLNYNEQFF.

The rearrangement uses TRBV6-6 and TRBJ2-5, with D possibly TRBD1 on 6 matching bases. This CDR3 has 16 residues. CDR1 MNHNY and CDR2 SVGAGI come from the germline V gene (reference sequence). The germline V and J ends were trimmed by 2 bases and 2 bases, with 15 bases remaining between them. The CDR3 reads CASSYKVGARQETQYF. The CDR3, as DNA: TGTGCCAGCAGTTACAAGGTGGGGGCTCGACAAGAGACCCAGTACTTC.

V usage is TRBV12-5 and J usage is TRBJ2-5; 8 nucleotides align to TRBD1. Germline V CDR1 and CDR2: LGHNT, FRNRAP. J lost 5 bases, V lost 2 bases, and 4 bases had no gene match. The CDR3 runs to 14 residues. The CDR3 DNA is TGTGCTAGTGGTTTGTCAGGGGGCGAGGAGACCCAGTACTTC. Amino acids: CASGLSGGEETQYF.

The chain recombines TRBV15 with TRBJ2-7; possible D gene TRBD1, 5 bases. CDR1 is LNHNV, CDR2 YYDKDF, per germline (reference sequence). Trimming took 4 bases from V and 2 from J, leaving 15 bases between them. The CDR3 extends over 15 amino acids. CDR3 loop: CATSNPGTGAYEQYF. In nucleotides, the CDR3 is TGTGCCACCAGCAACCCGGGTACAGGAGCCTACGAGCAGTACTTC.

CDR3 region: CASSLGREGGHEQFF. The CDR3 coding sequence is TGTGCCAGCAGCTTAGGGAGGGAAGGGGGGCATGAGCAGTTCTTC. J is TRBJ2-1 and V is TRBV11-1; D is perhaps TRBD1 or TRBD2 (6 bases each). CDR3 length equals 15 residues. V lost 1 base, J lost 8 bases, and 15 bases lay in between. Per the germline V gene, CDR1 is SGHAT and CDR2 is FQDESV (reference sequence).

The CDR3 sequence is CASRALEQTEAFF. The CDR3 DNA sequence: TGTGCCAGCCGGGCCCTTGAGCAGACTGAAGCTTTCTTT. The genes are TRBV27 and TRBJ1-1; D uncertain. The germline gives CDR1 MNHEY, CDR2 SMNVEV (reference sequence). The CDR3 length is 13 residues. V lost 8 bases and J lost 5, with 15 bases in between.

The gene calls are TRBV19 and TRBJ2-7, with D perhaps given as TRBD1 or TRBD2 (5 bases each). From germline, CDR1 is LNHDA and CDR2 SQIVND (reference sequence). CDR3 size: 15 residues. V shed 4 bases and J shed 3 bases, with 16 bases lying between them. The CDR3 DNA reads as TGTGCCAGTAGTACCGTAATCATGGGGGACTACGAGCAGTACTTC. Amino acid sequence: CASSTVIMGDYEQYF.

This clone showed up just a few times. This sequence joins TRBV7-9 and TRBJ1-5, with D unclear. V was shortened by 5 bases and J by 2 bases, with 10 bases between the two germline ends. Germline V gene sequence: CDR1 SEHNR, CDR2 FQNEAQ (reference sequence). This CDR3 region has 14 residues. This CDR3 reads CASSPERGNQPQHF. The DNA for the CDR3 is TGTGCCAGCAGCCCAGAAAGGGGCAATCAGCCCCAGCATTTT.

J is TRBJ1-2 and V is TRBV6-5; D unclear. This CDR3 has 15 amino acids. CDR1 and CDR2 from the germline V gene are MNHEY and SVGAGI. Trimming pared 0 bases from V and 7 bases from J, leaving 15 bases between. For the CDR3, the DNA is TGTGCCAGCAGTTACTCGATTAGCGGGGAGTCTGGCTACACCTTC. Protein product: CASSYSISGESGYTF.

The CDR3 loop is CASSQSGTNTEAFF. As DNA, the CDR3 is TGTGCCAGCAGCCAGTCAGGGACGAACACTGAAGCTTTCTTT. The chain couples TRBV4-2 to TRBJ1-1; TRBD1 might be the D (5 bases). V was cut by 3 bases and J by 1 base, with 9 bases left in between. The V gene's germline CDR1 is LGHNA and CDR2 YNFKEQ. This CDR3 has 14 residues.

The chain employs TRBV6-6 and TRBJ1-1, with D perhaps matching TRBD1 (5 bases). The germline V and J ends were trimmed by 8 bases and 3 bases, with 19 bases remaining between them. CDR3 length: 15 residues. Looked up from germline, CDR1 is MNHNY and CDR2 is SVGAGI (reference sequence). The DNA for the CDR3 is TGTGCCAGCGATGCACAGGCGGAAAGGGACACTGAAGCTTTCTTT. Translated: CASDAQAERDTEAFF.

In its sample, this clone was seen a few times. This rearrangement joins TRBV2 to TRBJ2-2, with D perhaps TRBD1 or TRBD2 (5 bases each). This CDR3 is 16 amino acids long. CDR1 and CDR2 (germline): SNHLY, FYNNEI. V was cut by 2 bases and J by 4 bases, with 14 bases left in between. CDR3 loop: CASSESGPQTTGELFF. The CDR3 DNA reads as TGTGCCAGCAGTGAATCGGGACCCCAAACCACCGGGGAGCTGTTTTTT.

The chain carries TRBV11-2 and TRBJ2-1; D unresolved. Germline CDR1 is SGHAT and CDR2 is FQNNGV. The CDR3 spans 14 residues. Trimming left V 3 bases short and J 6 bases short, with 12 bases between. The CDR3 here is CASSLPSSGNEQFF. The CDR3 DNA reads TGTGCCAGCAGCTTGCCTAGTTCGGGCAATGAGCAGTTCTTC.

The CDR3 nucleotides are TGTGCCTGCCCCATCAAAGGACAGGGTTGGGAGACCCAGTACTTC. Translating gives CACPIKGQGWETQYF. J is TRBJ2-5 and V is TRBV30; 8 bases agree with TRBD1. CDR1 and CDR2 from the germline V gene are GTSNPN and SVGIG (reference sequence). The V and J ends lost 6 bases and 5 bases, in that order; junction bases with no gene match: 14. The CDR3 has 15 residues.

V usage is TRBV5-4 and J usage is TRBJ2-2; TRBD2 matches 7 bases. The CDR3 runs 15 residues. Germline V lookup: CDR1 SGHNT, CDR2 YYREEE (reference sequence). After removal of 7 bases from V and 6 bases from J, the junction contained 12 bases not matched to a gene. CDR3 protein: CASGNEGGPSGELFF. CDR3 nucleotide sequence: TGTGCCAGCGGCAATGAGGGAGGGCCCTCCGGGGAGCTGTTTTTT.

By frequency in the sample, this clone is medium-sized (0.01 to 0.1%). The chain combines TRBV5-4 with TRBJ2-7, with 10 bases identical to TRBD2. Looked up from germline, CDR1 is SGHNT and CDR2 is YYREEE (reference sequence). The length of the CDR3 is 17 residues. V shed 5 bases, J shed 0 bases, and the junction held 11 bases outside the gene matches. This chain's CDR3 is CASSYGVAGGRSYEQYF. DNA for the CDR3: TGTGCCAGCAGTTACGGGGTAGCGGGAGGACGCTCCTACGAGCAGTACTTC. Based on the CDR3 plus reference TRBV5-4 and TRBJ2-7, the full variable domain is ETGVTQSPTHLIKTRGQQVTLRCSSQSGHNTVSWYQQALGQGPQFIFQYYREEENGRGNFPPRFSGLQFPNYSSELNVNALELDDSALYLCASSYGVAGGRSYEQYFGPGTRLTVT.

The genes are TRBV28 and TRBJ2-7, with TRBD2 identical over 10 bases. V was clipped by 2 bases and J by 6 bases; unmatched bases: 4. This CDR3 spans 14 amino acids. Germline V gene sequence: CDR1 MDHEN, CDR2 SYDVKM. For the CDR3, the DNA is TGTGCCAGCAGTTTAGTAGCGGGGGGCATCGAGCAGTACTTC. Protein sequence: CASSLVAGGIEQYF.

The chain is built from TRBV19 and TRBJ2-1; the match to TRBD2 covers 10 bases. The CDR3 is 17 amino acids. From germline, CDR1 is LNHDA and CDR2 SQIVND (reference sequence). V dropped 0 bases and J dropped 4; count of bases not matched to a gene: 6. The CDR3 DNA reads as TGTGCCAGTAGTATAGACGCTTCTAGCGGGGGATACAATGAGCAGTTCTTC. This translates into CASSIDASSGGYNEQFF.

The DNA for the CDR3 is TGTGCCAGCAGCGGTACTAGGGCTGGAGGCACAGATACGCAGTATTTT. This gives the protein CASSGTRAGGTDTQYF. The chain joins TRBV5-5 to TRBJ2-3, with a possible D match to TRBD2 (5 bases). The CDR3 extends over 16 amino acids. The V end was cut by 4 bases, the J end by 1 base, with 16 bases between. Germline CDR1 reads SGHKS; CDR2 reads YYEKEE (reference sequence).

The chain is built from TRBV10-2 and TRBJ1-4; no reliable D call. V gave up 10 bases and J gave up 5 bases, with 11 bases separating them. From germline, CDR1 is WSHSY and CDR2 SAAADI. The CDR3 sequence is 12 residues long. This CDR3 reads CAKERENEKLFF. CDR3 in DNA: TGCGCCAAAGAGAGGGAGAATGAAAAACTGTTTTTT.

The chain is built from TRBV10-1 and TRBJ2-7; 7 bases fit TRBD1. Germline V gives CDR1 WNHNN, CDR2 SYGVQD (reference sequence). V dropped 5 bases and J dropped 0; count of bases not matched to a gene: 7. The CDR3 extends over 15 amino acids. CDR3 in amino acids: CASSRDSLCSYEQYF. In DNA, the CDR3 is TGCGCCAGCAGTCGGGACAGCCTCTGCTCCTACGAGCAGTACTTC.

The chain combines TRBV4-1 with TRBJ2-1; 9 bases are a match to TRBD1. J gave up 9 bases and V 0 bases, and 3 bases lay outside the gene matches. The CDR3 runs to 14 residues. Germline CDR1 is MGHRA and CDR2 is YSYEKL. The CDR3 DNA is TGCGCCAGCAGCCAAGAACAGGGGGCTGGTGAGCAGTTCTTC. It specifies CASSQEQGAGEQFF.